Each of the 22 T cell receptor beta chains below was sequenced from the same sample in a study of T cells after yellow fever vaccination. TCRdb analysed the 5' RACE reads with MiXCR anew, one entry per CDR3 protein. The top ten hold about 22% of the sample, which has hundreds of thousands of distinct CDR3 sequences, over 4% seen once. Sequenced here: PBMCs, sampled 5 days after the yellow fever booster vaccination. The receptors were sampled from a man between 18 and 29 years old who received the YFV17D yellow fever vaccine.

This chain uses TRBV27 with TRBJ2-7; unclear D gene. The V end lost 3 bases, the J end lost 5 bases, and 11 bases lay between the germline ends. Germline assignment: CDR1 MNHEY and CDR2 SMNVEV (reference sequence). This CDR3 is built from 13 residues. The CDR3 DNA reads TGTGCCAGCAGTTTGCGCCAAGCCCACGAGCAGTACTTC. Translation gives CASSLRQAHEQYF.

The CDR3 loop is CASSWDRGYGYTF. In DNA form, the CDR3 reads TGTGCCAGCAGTTGGGACAGGGGATATGGCTACACCTTC. The rearrangement joins TRBV12-3 or TRBV12-4 to TRBJ1-2; 10 nucleotides match TRBD1. This CDR3 is 13 amino acids long. V was pared by 4 bases and J by 5 bases, with 1 base of the junction left unmatched.

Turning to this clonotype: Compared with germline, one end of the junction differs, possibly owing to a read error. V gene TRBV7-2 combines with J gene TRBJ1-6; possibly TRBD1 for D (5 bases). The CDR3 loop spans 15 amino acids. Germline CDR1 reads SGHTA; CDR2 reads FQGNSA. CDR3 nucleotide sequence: TGTGCCAGCAGCCCAAATATGGGGGGTAATTCACCCCACCACTTT. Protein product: CASSPNMGGNSPHHF.

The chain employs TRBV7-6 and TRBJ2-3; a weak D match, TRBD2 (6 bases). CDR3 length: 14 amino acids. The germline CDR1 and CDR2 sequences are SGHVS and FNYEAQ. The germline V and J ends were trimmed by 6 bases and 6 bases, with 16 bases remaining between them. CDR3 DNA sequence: TGTGCCAGCAGTCCCCTAGCGTTCATGGATACGCAGTATTTT. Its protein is CASSPLAFMDTQYF.

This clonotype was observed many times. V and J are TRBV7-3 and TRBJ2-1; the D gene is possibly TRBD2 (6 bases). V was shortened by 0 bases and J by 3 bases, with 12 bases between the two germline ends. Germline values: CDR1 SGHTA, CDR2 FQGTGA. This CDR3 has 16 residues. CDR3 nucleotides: TGTGCCAGCAGCTTAACGGCGACTAGAAGCTACAATGAGCAGTTCTTC. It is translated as CASSLTATRSYNEQFF. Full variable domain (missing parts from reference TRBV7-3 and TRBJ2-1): GAGVSQTPSNKVTEKGKYVELRCDPISGHTALYWYRQSLGQGPEFLIYFQGTGAADDSGLPNDRFFAVRPEGSVSTLKIQRTERGDSAVYLCASSLTATRSYNEQFFGPGTRLTVL.

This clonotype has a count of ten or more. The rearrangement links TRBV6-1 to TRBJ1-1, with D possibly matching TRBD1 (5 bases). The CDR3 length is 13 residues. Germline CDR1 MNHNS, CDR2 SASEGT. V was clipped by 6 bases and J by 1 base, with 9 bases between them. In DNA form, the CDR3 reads TGTGCCAGCAGCCACCAGGGGAACACTGAAGCTTTCTTT. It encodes CASSHQGNTEAFF.

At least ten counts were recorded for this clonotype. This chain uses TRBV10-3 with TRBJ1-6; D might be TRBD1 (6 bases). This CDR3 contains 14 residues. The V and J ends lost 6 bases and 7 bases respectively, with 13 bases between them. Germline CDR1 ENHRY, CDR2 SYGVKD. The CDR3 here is CAIRGQLGNSPLHF. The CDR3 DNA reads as TGTGCCATCAGAGGACAGTTGGGGAATTCACCCCTCCACTTT.

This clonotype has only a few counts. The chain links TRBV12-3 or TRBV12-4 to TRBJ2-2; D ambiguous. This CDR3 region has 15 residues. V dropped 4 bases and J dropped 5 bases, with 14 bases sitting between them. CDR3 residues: CASSSGRRGTGELFF. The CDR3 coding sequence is TGTGCCAGCAGTTCCGGCAGGAGAGGAACCGGGGAGCTGTTTTTT.

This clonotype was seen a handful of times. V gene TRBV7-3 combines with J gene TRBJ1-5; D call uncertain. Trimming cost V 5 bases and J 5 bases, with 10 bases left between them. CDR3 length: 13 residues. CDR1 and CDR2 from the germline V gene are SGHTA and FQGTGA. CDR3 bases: TGTGCCAGCAGCCCCTCGGAAGATCAGCCCCAGCATTTT. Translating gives CASSPSEDQPQHF.

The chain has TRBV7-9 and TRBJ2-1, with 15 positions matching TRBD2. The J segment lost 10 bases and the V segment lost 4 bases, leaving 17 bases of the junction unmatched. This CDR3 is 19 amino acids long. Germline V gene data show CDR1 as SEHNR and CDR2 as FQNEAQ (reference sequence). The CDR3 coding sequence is TGTGCCAGCAGCTCCATCCGTCCTGGGACTAGCGGGGGGCCGGTCGAGCAGTTCTTC. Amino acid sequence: CASSSIRPGTSGGPVEQFF.

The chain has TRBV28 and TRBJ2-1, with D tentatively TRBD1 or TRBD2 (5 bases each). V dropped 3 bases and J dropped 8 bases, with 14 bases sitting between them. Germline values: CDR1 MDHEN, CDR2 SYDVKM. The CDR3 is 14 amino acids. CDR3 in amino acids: CASSFAGDGDEQFF. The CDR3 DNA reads TGTGCCAGCAGTTTTGCTGGGGACGGGGATGAGCAGTTCTTC.

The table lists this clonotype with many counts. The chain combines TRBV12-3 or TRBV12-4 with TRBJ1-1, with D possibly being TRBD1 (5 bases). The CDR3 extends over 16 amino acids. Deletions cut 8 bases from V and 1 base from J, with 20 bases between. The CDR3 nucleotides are TGTGCCAGCGGGGGACTTCTCGTGTTAAAGAACACTGAAGCTTTCTTT. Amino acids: CASGGLLVLKNTEAFF.

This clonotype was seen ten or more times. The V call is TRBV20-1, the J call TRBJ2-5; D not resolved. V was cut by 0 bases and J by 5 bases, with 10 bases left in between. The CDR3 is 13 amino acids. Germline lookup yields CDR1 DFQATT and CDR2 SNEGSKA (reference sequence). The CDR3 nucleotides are TGCAGTGCTAGAGATGCGGTGTCGGAGACCCAGTACTTC. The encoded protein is CSARDAVSETQYF.

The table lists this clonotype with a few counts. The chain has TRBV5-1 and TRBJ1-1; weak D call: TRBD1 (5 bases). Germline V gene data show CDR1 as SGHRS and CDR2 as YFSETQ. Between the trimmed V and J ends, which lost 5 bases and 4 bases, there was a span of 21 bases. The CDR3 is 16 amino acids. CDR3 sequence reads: CASREKQWQGSTEAFF. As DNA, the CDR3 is TGCGCCAGCAGAGAAAAACAGTGGCAGGGCAGCACTGAAGCTTTCTTT.

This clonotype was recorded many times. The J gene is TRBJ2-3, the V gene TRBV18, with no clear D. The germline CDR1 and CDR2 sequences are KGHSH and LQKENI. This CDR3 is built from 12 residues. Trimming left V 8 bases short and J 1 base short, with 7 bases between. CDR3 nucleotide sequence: TGTGCCAGCCTCTGGGGCACAGATACGCAGTATTTT. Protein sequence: CASLWGTDTQYF.

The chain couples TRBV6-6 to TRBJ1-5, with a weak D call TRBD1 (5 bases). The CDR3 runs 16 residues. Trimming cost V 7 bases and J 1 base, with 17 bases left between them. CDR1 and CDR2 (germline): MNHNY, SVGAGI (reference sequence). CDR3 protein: CASTGRWGASNQPQHF. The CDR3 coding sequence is TGTGCCAGCACCGGGAGGTGGGGCGCGAGCAATCAGCCCCAGCATTTT.

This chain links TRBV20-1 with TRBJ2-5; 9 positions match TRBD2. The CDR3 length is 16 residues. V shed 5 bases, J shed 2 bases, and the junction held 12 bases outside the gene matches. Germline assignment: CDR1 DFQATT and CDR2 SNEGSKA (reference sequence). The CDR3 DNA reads TGCAGTGCTCTGGGACTAGCTGGCCCCCCACAAGAGACCCAGTACTTC. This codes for CSALGLAGPPQETQYF.

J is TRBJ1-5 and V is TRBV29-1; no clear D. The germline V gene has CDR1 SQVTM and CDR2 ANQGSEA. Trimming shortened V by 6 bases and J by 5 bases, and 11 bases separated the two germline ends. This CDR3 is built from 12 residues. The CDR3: CSVANGDQPQHF. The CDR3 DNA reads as TGCAGCGTCGCCAACGGGGATCAGCCCCAGCATTTT.

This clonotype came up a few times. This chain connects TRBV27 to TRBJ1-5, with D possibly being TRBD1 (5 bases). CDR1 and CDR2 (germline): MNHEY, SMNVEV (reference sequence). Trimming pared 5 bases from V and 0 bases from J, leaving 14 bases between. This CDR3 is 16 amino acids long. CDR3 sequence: CASSEWGEVSNQPQHF. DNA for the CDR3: TGTGCCAGCAGTGAATGGGGGGAAGTTAGCAATCAGCCCCAGCATTTT.

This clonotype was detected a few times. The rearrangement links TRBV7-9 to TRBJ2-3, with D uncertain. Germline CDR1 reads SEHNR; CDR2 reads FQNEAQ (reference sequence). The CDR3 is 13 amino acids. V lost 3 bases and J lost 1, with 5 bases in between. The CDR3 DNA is TGTGCCAGCAGCTTCATCGGCACAGATACGCAGTATTTT. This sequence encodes CASSFIGTDTQYF.

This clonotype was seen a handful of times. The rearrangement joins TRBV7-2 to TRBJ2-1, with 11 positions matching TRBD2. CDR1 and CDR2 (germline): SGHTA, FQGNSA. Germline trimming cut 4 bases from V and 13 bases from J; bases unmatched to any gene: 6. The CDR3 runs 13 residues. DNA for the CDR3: TGTGCCAGCAGCTCCCAAACTAGCGGGGGCCAGTTCTTC. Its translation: CASSSQTSGGQFF.

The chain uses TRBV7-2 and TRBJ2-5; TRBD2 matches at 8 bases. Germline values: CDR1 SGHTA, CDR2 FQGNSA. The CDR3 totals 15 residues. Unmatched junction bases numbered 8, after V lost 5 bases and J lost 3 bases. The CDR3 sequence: CASSPRTSTKETQYF. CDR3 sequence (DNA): TGTGCCAGCAGCCCCCGGACTAGCACAAAAGAGACCCAGTACTTC.